Listed below are T cell receptor beta chains from one sample, sequenced in a study of response to subunit inactivated influenza vaccine. TCRdb recomputed calls from the RT-PCR reads with MiXCR, one row per CDR3 protein. Of approximately 170,000 distinct CDR3 sequences listed, around 12% are singletons. This sample was shared with a second study, whose subject was T cells expressing NK-cell markers.

This sample comprised CD8+ T cells sorted from PBMCs, obtained 12 days after vaccination. The origin of the receptors is a man aged 50 to 60 who received an inactivated influenza vaccine. Both conserved end residues are part of each CDR3. Fields, in order: J gene, D gene, clone size, V gene, CDR3 DNA, CDR3 protein. A D gene is named only where the DNA matches it firmly. The size of a clone is reported for some rows only, either as once, few or many, or as a class for expanded clones.

j_call: TRBJ2-2; d_call: TRBD2; clone_size: few; v_call: TRBV7-8; cdr3_nt: TGTGCCAGCAGCCTCCGGCTAGCGGGGATGAACACCGGGGAGCTGTTTTTT; cdr3_aa: CASSLRLAGMNTGELFF
j_call: TRBJ2-7; d_call: TRBD2; clone_size: -; v_call: TRBV11-2; cdr3_nt: TGTGCCAGCAGCTTGGCAGCGGGGGCCTTTAGTGAGCAGTACTTC; cdr3_aa: CASSLAAGAFSEQYF
j_call: TRBJ2-1; d_call: TRBD2; clone_size: many; v_call: TRBV4-2; cdr3_nt: TGTGCCAGCAGCCAAGATTTCGGGGGGGACAATGAGCAGTTCTTC; cdr3_aa: CASSQDFGGDNEQFF
j_call: TRBJ1-6; d_call: TRBD1; clone_size: few; v_call: TRBV15; cdr3_nt: TGTGCCACCAGCAGAGTAGGGGGCAATTCACCCCTCCACTTT; cdr3_aa: CATSRVGGNSPLHF
j_call: TRBJ2-7; d_call: -; clone_size: -; v_call: TRBV7-8; cdr3_nt: TGTGCCAGCAGCTTAGATCCGGGATCGGCCTACGAGCAGTACTTC; cdr3_aa: CASSLDPGSAYEQYF
j_call: TRBJ1-5; d_call: TRBD1; clone_size: few; v_call: TRBV6-5; cdr3_nt: TGTGCCAGCAGTTACGGACAGGCGCCTAATCAGCCCCAGCATTTT; cdr3_aa: CASSYGQAPNQPQHF
j_call: TRBJ1-3; d_call: TRBD1; clone_size: few; v_call: TRBV6-5; cdr3_nt: TGTGCCAGCAGTTACGGACAGGGGCCGTTCTCTGGAAACACCATATATTTT; cdr3_aa: CASSYGQGPFSGNTIYF
j_call: TRBJ2-1; d_call: -; clone_size: few; v_call: TRBV29-1; cdr3_nt: TGCAGCGTTGCATCACTAACTCTTGTCGATGAGCAGTTCTTC; cdr3_aa: CSVASLTLVDEQFF
j_call: TRBJ1-5; d_call: -; clone_size: -; v_call: TRBV7-9; cdr3_nt: TGTGCCAGCAGCTTAGCAGGGCAGTGGCAGCCCCAGCATTTT; cdr3_aa: CASSLAGQWQPQHF
j_call: TRBJ2-4; d_call: TRBD2; clone_size: -; v_call: TRBV29-1; cdr3_nt: TGCAGCGTTGGTGAGGGCGGGGGGCAGTACTTC; cdr3_aa: CSVGEGGGQYF
j_call: TRBJ1-1; d_call: -; clone_size: few; v_call: TRBV6-5; cdr3_nt: TGTGCCAGCAGTTACGCCCGGGCGGCAATGAACACTGAAGCTTTCTTT; cdr3_aa: CASSYARAAMNTEAFF
j_call: TRBJ2-1; d_call: TRBD2; clone_size: -; v_call: TRBV7-2; cdr3_nt: TGTGCCAGCAGCTTAGTTTCTTTGCGGGGGGAGGATGAGCAGTTCTTC; cdr3_aa: CASSLVSLRGEDEQFF
j_call: TRBJ1-4; d_call: -; clone_size: few; v_call: TRBV6-2/TRBV6-3; cdr3_nt: TGTGCCAGCAGTTACGTTGCCTTCGGGTTGGGGGTATCAACTAATGAAAAACTGTTTTTT; cdr3_aa: CASSYVAFGLGVSTNEKLFF
j_call: TRBJ1-2; d_call: TRBD1; clone_size: -; v_call: TRBV9; cdr3_nt: TGTGCCAGCAGCGTTAACCGGGACAGAGCTAACTATGGCTACACCTTC; cdr3_aa: CASSVNRDRANYGYTF
j_call: TRBJ2-7; d_call: -; clone_size: -; v_call: TRBV15; cdr3_nt: TGTGCCACCAGCAGAGCTCAAGGGACATCCTACGAGCAGTACTTC; cdr3_aa: CATSRAQGTSYEQYF
j_call: TRBJ1-1; d_call: -; clone_size: many; v_call: TRBV7-6; cdr3_nt: TGTGCCAGCAGCTTAGAGCAGGGGACTGAAGCTTTCTTT; cdr3_aa: CASSLEQGTEAFF
j_call: TRBJ2-1; d_call: TRBD2; clone_size: few; v_call: TRBV5-1; cdr3_nt: TGCGCCAGCAGCGGAGATAGCGGGAGATACAATGAGCAGTTCTTC; cdr3_aa: CASSGDSGRYNEQFF
j_call: TRBJ2-1; d_call: TRBD2; clone_size: few; v_call: TRBV11-2; cdr3_nt: TGTGCCAGCAGCCCTTCTAGCGGGGGGGGGAATGAGCAGTTCTTC; cdr3_aa: CASSPSSGGGNEQFF
j_call: TRBJ2-7; d_call: -; clone_size: few; v_call: TRBV29-1; cdr3_nt: TGCAGCGTTGAGGAGGGGGGCGACGAGCAGTACTTC; cdr3_aa: CSVEEGGDEQYF
j_call: TRBJ2-3; d_call: TRBD2; clone_size: many; v_call: TRBV7-9; cdr3_nt: TGTGCCAGCAGCTTACCGACTAGCGGGGTAGAGTTGGATACGCAGTATTTT; cdr3_aa: CASSLPTSGVELDTQYF
j_call: TRBJ2-6; d_call: TRBD1; clone_size: few; v_call: TRBV10-3; cdr3_nt: TGTGCCATCAGAGGGGGGAACCGGGACAGGAGCTCTGGGGCCAACGTCCTGACTTTC; cdr3_aa: CAIRGGNRDRSSGANVLTF
j_call: TRBJ2-1; d_call: TRBD1; clone_size: many; v_call: TRBV10-3; cdr3_nt: TGTGCCATCAGGCCGGGACAGGGGAATGAGCAGTTCTTC; cdr3_aa: CAIRPGQGNEQFF
j_call: TRBJ1-1; d_call: -; clone_size: -; v_call: TRBV6-5; cdr3_nt: TGTGCCAGCAGTTATCTTCCAGGATCCACTGAAGCTTTCTTT; cdr3_aa: CASSYLPGSTEAFF
j_call: TRBJ2-3; d_call: -; clone_size: few; v_call: TRBV15; cdr3_nt: TGTGCCACCAGCAGAATGGGCGCAGATACGCAGTATTTT; cdr3_aa: CATSRMGADTQYF
j_call: TRBJ2-1; d_call: TRBD2; clone_size: many; v_call: TRBV3-1; cdr3_nt: TGTGCCAGCAGCCCCGGACTAGGTATCTCCTACAATGAGCAGTTCTTC; cdr3_aa: CASSPGLGISYNEQFF
j_call: TRBJ2-1; d_call: TRBD2; clone_size: few; v_call: TRBV7-2; cdr3_nt: TGTGCCAGCAGCTTTATAAGCGGGAGGGCGGGGAATGAGCAGTTCTTC; cdr3_aa: CASSFISGRAGNEQFF
j_call: TRBJ1-1; d_call: -; clone_size: few; v_call: TRBV11-2; cdr3_nt: TGTGCCAGCAGCTTAGGGCGTACCGGTGATGCTTTCTTT; cdr3_aa: CASSLGRTGDAFF
j_call: TRBJ2-3; d_call: -; clone_size: few; v_call: TRBV7-2; cdr3_nt: TGTGCCAGCAGCTTAAGGGGTACTAGCACAGATACGCAGTATTTT; cdr3_aa: CASSLRGTSTDTQYF
j_call: TRBJ1-6; d_call: -; clone_size: many; v_call: TRBV2; cdr3_nt: TGTGCCAGCAGTGAAAGGGGGGGATCCTATAATTCACCCCTCCACTTT; cdr3_aa: CASSERGGSYNSPLHF
j_call: TRBJ2-3; d_call: -; clone_size: -; v_call: TRBV24-1; cdr3_nt: TGTGCCACCAGTGATGCAACTAGCACAGATACGCAGTATTTT; cdr3_aa: CATSDATSTDTQYF
j_call: TRBJ2-3; d_call: -; clone_size: few; v_call: TRBV9; cdr3_nt: TGTGCCAGCAGCGTCGGAGAGACTAGCACAGATACGCAGTATTTT; cdr3_aa: CASSVGETSTDTQYF
j_call: TRBJ2-5; d_call: -; clone_size: many; v_call: TRBV12-3/TRBV12-4; cdr3_nt: TGTGCCAGCGGAATAGGGACTTTACAAGAGACCCAGTACTTC; cdr3_aa: CASGIGTLQETQYF
j_call: TRBJ2-2; d_call: -; clone_size: few; v_call: TRBV20-1; cdr3_nt: TGCAGTGCTAGAGATCTGGGGGGCACCGGGGAGCTGTTTTTT; cdr3_aa: CSARDLGGTGELFF
j_call: TRBJ2-2; d_call: TRBD2; clone_size: -; v_call: TRBV7-7; cdr3_nt: TGTGCCAGCAGCTCTTATCCCCGGACTAGCGGGGCAAACACCGGGGAGCTGTTTTTT; cdr3_aa: CASSSYPRTSGANTGELFF
j_call: TRBJ2-7; d_call: -; clone_size: many; v_call: TRBV11-2; cdr3_nt: TGTGCCAGCAGCCAGTCCTACGAGCAGTACTTC; cdr3_aa: CASSQSYEQYF
j_call: TRBJ1-1; d_call: -; clone_size: few; v_call: TRBV6-2/TRBV6-3; cdr3_nt: TGTGCCACCGCCACCTTAGGGACGCGGGCGATGACTGAAGCTTTCTTT; cdr3_aa: CATATLGTRAMTEAFF
j_call: TRBJ1-5; d_call: TRBD1; clone_size: -; v_call: TRBV28; cdr3_nt: TGTGCCAGCAGTTTTACGGACAGGAGCAATCAGCCCCAGCATTTT; cdr3_aa: CASSFTDRSNQPQHF
j_call: TRBJ1-1; d_call: -; clone_size: -; v_call: TRBV20-1; cdr3_nt: TGCAGTGCTAGAGATAGGCGCACTGAAGCTTTCTTT; cdr3_aa: CSARDRRTEAFF
j_call: TRBJ1-5; d_call: -; clone_size: -; v_call: TRBV6-1; cdr3_nt: TGTGCCAGCCGGGTCGGGGGGTTAAGCAATCAGCCCCAGCATTTT; cdr3_aa: CASRVGGLSNQPQHF
j_call: TRBJ2-7; d_call: -; clone_size: -; v_call: TRBV11-2; cdr3_nt: TGTGCCAGCACCGAATCTAGCGAGCAGTACTTC; cdr3_aa: CASTESSEQYF
j_call: TRBJ1-1; d_call: TRBD1; clone_size: -; v_call: TRBV12-3/TRBV12-4; cdr3_nt: TGTGCCAGCAGGACAGGGGAGCCCCCGAACACTGAAGCTTTCTTT; cdr3_aa: CASRTGEPPNTEAFF
j_call: TRBJ2-1; d_call: TRBD2; clone_size: -; v_call: TRBV29-1; cdr3_nt: TGCAGCGGACACGGACTAGGGCCCATGGGTGAGCAGTTCTTC; cdr3_aa: CSGHGLGPMGEQFF
j_call: TRBJ2-1; d_call: -; clone_size: many; v_call: TRBV12-3/TRBV12-4; cdr3_nt: TGTGCCAGCAGTTTACAGTTCGCCAATGAGCAGTTCTTC; cdr3_aa: CASSLQFANEQFF
j_call: TRBJ2-7; d_call: -; clone_size: many; v_call: TRBV27; cdr3_nt: TGTGCCAGCAGTCCCCAAGGGGCACAGCAGTACTTC; cdr3_aa: CASSPQGAQQYF
j_call: TRBJ2-1; d_call: TRBD2; clone_size: few; v_call: TRBV30; cdr3_nt: TGTGCCTGGAACCCGGCGGGGGGTTACAATGAGCAGCTCTTC; cdr3_aa: CAWNPAGGYNEQLF